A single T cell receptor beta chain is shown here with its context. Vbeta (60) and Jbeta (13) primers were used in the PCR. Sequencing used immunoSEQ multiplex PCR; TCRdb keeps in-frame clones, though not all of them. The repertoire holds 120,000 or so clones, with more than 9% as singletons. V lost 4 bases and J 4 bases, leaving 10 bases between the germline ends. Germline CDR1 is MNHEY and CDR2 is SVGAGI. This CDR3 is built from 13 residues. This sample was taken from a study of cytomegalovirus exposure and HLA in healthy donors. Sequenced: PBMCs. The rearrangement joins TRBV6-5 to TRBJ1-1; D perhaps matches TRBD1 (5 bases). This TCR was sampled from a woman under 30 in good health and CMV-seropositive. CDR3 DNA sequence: TGTGCCAGCAGTTGGGGAGGGGCCACTGAAGCTTTCTTT. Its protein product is CASSWGGATEAFF.